Listed below are T cell receptor beta chains from one sample, sequenced in a study of graft-versus-host responses after intestinal transplantation. The data were produced by immunoSEQ multiplex PCR, yet TCRdb's version contains in-frame clones alone and is incomplete. The repertoire has about 93,000 clones, about 93% of them found once; the top ten carry 0.45% to 0.6%. These receptors are not linked to any known antigen. Sequencing was performed on unstimulated CD8+ T cells sorted from spleen or lymph node cells, taken before intestinal transplant. These receptor sequences come from a human donor who received an intestinal transplant. The CDR3 runs from the conserved cysteine through the conserved F or W. Fields, in order: CDR3 length, clone size, V gene, D gene, J gene, CDR3 DNA, CDR3 protein. D genes are given only for firm matches. The listing skips clone size in some rows; elsewhere it reads once, few, many or a size class.

16	-	TRBV4-1	TRBD1	TRBJ1-2	TGCGCCAGCAGCCTAGACGGGACAGGGGATTACTATGGCTACACCTTC	CASSLDGTGDYYGYTF
15	-	TRBV28	TRBD1	TRBJ2-1	TGTGCCAGCAGCTACAGGGGTAGCTCCTACAATGAGCAGTTCTTC	CASSYRGSSYNEQFF
16	-	TRBV4-1	TRBD2	TRBJ2-1	TGCGCCAGCAGTGACCCCGGGACTAGCGCTAACAATGAGCAGTTCTTC	CASSDPGTSANNEQFF
14	few	TRBV5-6	-	TRBJ1-3	TGTGCCAGCAGCTTGGGGAGGCAGAGAAACACCATATATTTT	CASSLGRQRNTIYF
16	-	TRBV5-1	TRBD2	TRBJ2-1	TGCGCCAGCAGCTTGGCCGTCCGGACTAGCGGCAATGAGCAGTTCTTC	CASSLAVRTSGNEQFF
17	-	TRBV7-8	TRBD2	TRBJ2-1	TGTGCCAGCAGCTTAGACCCGAAGATAGCGGGACTCGATGAGCAGTTCTTC	CASSLDPKIAGLDEQFF
15	-	TRBV19	TRBD1	TRBJ2-1	TGTGCCAGTAGTACCGGGACAGGGTTTATTTATGAGCAGTTCTTC	CASSTGTGFIYEQFF
14	-	TRBV5-4	-	TRBJ2-3	TGTGCCAGCAGCTTTAGACTTGCCACAGATACGCAGTATTTT	CASSFRLATDTQYF
13	once	TRBV4-2	TRBD1	TRBJ1-1	TGTGCCAGCAGCCAATCTTCTAGGGGGCCAGCTTTCTTT	CASSQSSRGPAFF
12	-	TRBV19	-	TRBJ2-7	TGTGCCAGTAGCCAGGGGTTGAACGAGCAGTACTTC	CASSQGLNEQYF
15	-	TRBV7-2	-	TRBJ1-1	TGTGCCAGCACCCCCCCGTGGGGCAGAATGCTTGAAGCTTTCTTT	CASTPPWGRMLEAFF
12	-	TRBV7-9	-	TRBJ1-1	TGTGCCGAAAGGGGTATCGGCACTGAAGCTTTCTTT	CAERGIGTEAFF
17	-	TRBV4-2	TRBD2	TRBJ2-2	TGTGCCAGCAGCCAAGGTCCCCGGCGGGGGGGAACCGGGGAGCTGTTTTTT	CASSQGPRRGGTGELFF
14	-	TRBV7-8	TRBD1	TRBJ1-2	TGTGCCAGCAGCTTCGGGACAGAGGACTATGGCTACACCTTC	CASSFGTEDYGYTF
15	-	TRBV19	TRBD1	TRBJ2-1	TGTGCCAGTAGTCTAGGGGGCCGCTCCTACAATGAGCAGTTCTTC	CASSLGGRSYNEQFF
16	-	TRBV4-1	TRBD2	TRBJ2-5	TGCGCCAGCAGCCTTGGACTAGCGGGAGGGGAAGAGACCCAGTACTTC	CASSLGLAGGEETQYF
15	-	TRBV7-9	TRBD1	TRBJ1-1	TGTGCCAGCAGCAGGCCACAGGGGCCGAACACTGAAGCTTTCTTT	CASSRPQGPNTEAFF
14	-	TRBV5-1	TRBD2	TRBJ2-1	TGCGCCAGCAGCCCCGGACTAGCGGAGAATGAGCAGTTCTTC	CASSPGLAENEQFF
14	-	TRBV19	-	TRBJ1-2	TGTGCCAGTAGTACAGGGGCCTCTTCGGGGGGCTACACCTTC	CASSTGASSGGYTF
17	-	TRBV28	TRBD1	TRBJ2-7	TGTGCCAGCAGTTTGGACGTCGGGACAGGGGGTTCCTACGAGCAGTACTTC	CASSLDVGTGGSYEQYF
15	-	TRBV6-5	-	TRBJ1-1	TGTGCCAGCAGCCAGAAGGGGACTCCGAACACTGAAGCTTTCTTT	CASSQKGTPNTEAFF
13	-	TRBV27	TRBD2	TRBJ2-4	TGTGCCAGCAGTTTATCTAGCGGGAGGGCCCAGTACTTC	CASSLSSGRAQYF
16	-	TRBV5-6	-	TRBJ2-4	TGTGCCAGCAGCTGGGGGACTTTCGGCGCCAAAAACATTCAGTACTTC	CASSWGTFGAKNIQYF
16	few	TRBV4-3	-	TRBJ2-7	TGCGCCAGCAGCCAAGCCACAGGGCGAAGCTCCTACGAGCAGTACTTC	CASSQATGRSSYEQYF
16	few	TRBV6-1	TRBD1	TRBJ1-4	TGTGCCAGCAGTGAAAGGGAAGGGACAGCAAAGGAAAAACTGTTTTTT	CASSEREGTAKEKLFF
13	-	TRBV19	-	TRBJ2-5	TGTGCCAGTAGTATTGGGCTGCAAGAGACCCAGTACTTC	CASSIGLQETQYF
14	-	TRBV30	-	TRBJ1-3	TGTGCCTGGAGTTTTTGGGGGGAAGGAAACACCATATATTTT	CAWSFWGEGNTIYF
16	-	TRBV7-9	-	TRBJ2-4	TGTGCCAGCAGCCCTGAGGGTATACTAGCCAAAAACATTCAGTACTTC	CASSPEGILAKNIQYF
15	-	TRBV6-6	-	TRBJ1-1	TGTGCCAGCAGTTACGGCCCGGGGGTGAACACTGAAGCTTTCTTT	CASSYGPGVNTEAFF
17	-	TRBV9	-	TRBJ2-3	TGTGCCAGCAGCGTAGATTCAATGGGGCAGGCAGGAGATACGCAGTATTTT	CASSVDSMGQAGDTQYF
14	-	TRBV4-3	-	TRBJ1-1	TGCGCCAGCAGCCAAGAACTTCCGAACACTGAAGCTTTCTTT	CASSQELPNTEAFF
12	-	TRBV9	TRBD1	TRBJ2-7	TGTGCCAGCAGCGTGGGGACAGCCGAGCAGTACTTC	CASSVGTAEQYF
12	-	TRBV29-1	-	TRBJ1-2	TGCAGCGTTGAAGGAGTTAACTATGGCTACACCTTC	CSVEGVNYGYTF